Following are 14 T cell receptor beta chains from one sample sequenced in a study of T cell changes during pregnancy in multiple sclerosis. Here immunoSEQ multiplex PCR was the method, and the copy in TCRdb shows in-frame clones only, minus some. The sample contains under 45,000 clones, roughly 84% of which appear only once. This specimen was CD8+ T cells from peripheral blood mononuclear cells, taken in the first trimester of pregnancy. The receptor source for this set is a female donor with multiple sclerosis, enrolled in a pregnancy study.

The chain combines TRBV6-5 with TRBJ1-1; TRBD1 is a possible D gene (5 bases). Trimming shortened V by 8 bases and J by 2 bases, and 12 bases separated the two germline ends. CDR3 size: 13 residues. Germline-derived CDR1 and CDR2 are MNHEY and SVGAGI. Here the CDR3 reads CASLGQDNTEAFF. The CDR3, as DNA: TGTGCCAGCCTTGGACAAGATAACACTGAAGCTTTCTTT.

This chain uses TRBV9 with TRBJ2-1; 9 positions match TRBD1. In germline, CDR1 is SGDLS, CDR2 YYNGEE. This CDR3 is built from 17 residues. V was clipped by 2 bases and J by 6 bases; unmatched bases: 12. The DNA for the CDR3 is TGTGCCAGCAGCGTCTCTCCCGGGACAGGGAGGGTCAATGAGCAGTTCTTC. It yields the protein CASSVSPGTGRVNEQFF.

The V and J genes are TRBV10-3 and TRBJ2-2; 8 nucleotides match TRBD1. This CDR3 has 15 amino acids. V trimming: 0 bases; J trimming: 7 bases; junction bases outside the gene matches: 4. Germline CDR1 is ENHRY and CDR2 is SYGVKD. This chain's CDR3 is CAISESTGAVGELFF. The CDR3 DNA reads TGTGCCATCAGTGAGTCGACAGGGGCGGTCGGGGAGCTGTTTTTT.

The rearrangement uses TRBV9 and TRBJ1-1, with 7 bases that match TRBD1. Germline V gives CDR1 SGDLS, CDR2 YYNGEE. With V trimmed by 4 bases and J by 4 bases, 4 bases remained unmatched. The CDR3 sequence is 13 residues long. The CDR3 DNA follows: TGTGCCAGCAGCCCACAGGGGCTCACTGAAGCTTTCTTT. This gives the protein CASSPQGLTEAFF.

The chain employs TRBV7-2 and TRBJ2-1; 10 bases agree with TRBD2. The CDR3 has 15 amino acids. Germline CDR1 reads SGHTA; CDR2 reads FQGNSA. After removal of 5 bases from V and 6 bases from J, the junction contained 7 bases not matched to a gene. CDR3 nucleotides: TGTGCCAGCAGCCCTCGGAGCGGGGGGGCCAATGAGCAGTTCTTC. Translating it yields CASSPRSGGANEQFF. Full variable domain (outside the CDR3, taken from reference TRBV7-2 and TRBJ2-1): GAGVSQSPSNKVTEKGKDVELRCDPISGHTALYWYRQSLGQGLEFLIYFQGNSAPDKSGLPSDRFSAERTGGSVSTLTIQRTQQEDSAVYLCASSPRSGGANEQFFGPGTRLTVL.

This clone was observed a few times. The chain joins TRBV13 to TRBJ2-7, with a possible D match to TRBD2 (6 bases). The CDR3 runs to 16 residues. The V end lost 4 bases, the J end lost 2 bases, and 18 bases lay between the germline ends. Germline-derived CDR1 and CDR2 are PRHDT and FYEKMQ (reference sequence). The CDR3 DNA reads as TGTGCCAGCAGCTCCCGAAACCTAGCGATACCCTACGAGCAGTACTTC. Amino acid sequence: CASSSRNLAIPYEQYF.

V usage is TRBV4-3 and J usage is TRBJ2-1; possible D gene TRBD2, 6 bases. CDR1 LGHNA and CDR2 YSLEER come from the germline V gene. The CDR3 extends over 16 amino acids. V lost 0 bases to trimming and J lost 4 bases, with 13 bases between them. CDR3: CASSQDWEDRYNEQFF. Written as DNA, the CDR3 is TGCGCCAGCAGCCAAGATTGGGAGGACCGGTACAATGAGCAGTTCTTC.

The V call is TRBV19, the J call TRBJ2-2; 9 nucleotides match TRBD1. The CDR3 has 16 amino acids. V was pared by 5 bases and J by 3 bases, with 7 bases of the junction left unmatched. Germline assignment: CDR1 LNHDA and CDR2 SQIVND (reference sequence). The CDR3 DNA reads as TGTGCCAGTAGTGTTGGGACAGGGTACTACACCGGGGAGCTGTTTTTT. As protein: CASSVGTGYYTGELFF.

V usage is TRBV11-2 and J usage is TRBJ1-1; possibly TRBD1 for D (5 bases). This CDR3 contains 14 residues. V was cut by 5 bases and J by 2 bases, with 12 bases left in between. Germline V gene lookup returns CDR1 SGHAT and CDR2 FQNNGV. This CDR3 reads CASSLQAGNTEAFF. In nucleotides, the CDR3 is TGTGCCAGCAGCCTACAGGCGGGAAACACTGAAGCTTTCTTT.

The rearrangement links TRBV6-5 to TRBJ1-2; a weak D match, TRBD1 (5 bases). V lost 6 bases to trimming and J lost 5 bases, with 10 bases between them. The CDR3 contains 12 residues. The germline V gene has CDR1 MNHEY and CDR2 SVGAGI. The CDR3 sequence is CASSNGGYGYTF. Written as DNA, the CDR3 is TGTGCCAGCAGCAATGGGGGGTATGGCTACACCTTC.

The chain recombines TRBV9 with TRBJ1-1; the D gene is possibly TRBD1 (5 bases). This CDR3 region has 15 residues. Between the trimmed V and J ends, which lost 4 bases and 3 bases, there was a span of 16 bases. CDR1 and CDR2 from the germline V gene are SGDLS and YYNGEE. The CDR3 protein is CASSPSRVGDTEAFF. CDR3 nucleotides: TGTGCCAGCAGCCCTTCCAGGGTTGGAGACACTGAAGCTTTCTTT. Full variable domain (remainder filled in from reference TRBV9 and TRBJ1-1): DSGVTQTPKHLITATGQRVTLRCSPRSGDLSVYWYQQSLDQGLQFLIQYYNGEERAKGNILERFSAQQFPDLHSELNLSSLELGDSALYFCASSPSRVGDTEAFFGQGTRLTVV.

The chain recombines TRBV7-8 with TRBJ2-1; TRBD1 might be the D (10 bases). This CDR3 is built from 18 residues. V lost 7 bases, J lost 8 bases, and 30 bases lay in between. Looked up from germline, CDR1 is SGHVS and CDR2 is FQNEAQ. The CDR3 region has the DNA TGTGCCAGCACCCTGGCGGGGGGGACAGGGGTCTATCGGGATGAGCAGTTCTTC. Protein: CASTLAGGTGVYRDEQFF.

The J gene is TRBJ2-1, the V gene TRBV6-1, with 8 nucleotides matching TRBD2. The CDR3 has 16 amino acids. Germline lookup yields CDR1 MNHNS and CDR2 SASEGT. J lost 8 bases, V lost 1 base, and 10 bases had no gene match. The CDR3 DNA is TGTGCCAGCAGTGAAGTAGGGTTTAGCGGGGATGATGAGCAGTTCTTC. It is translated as CASSEVGFSGDDEQFF.

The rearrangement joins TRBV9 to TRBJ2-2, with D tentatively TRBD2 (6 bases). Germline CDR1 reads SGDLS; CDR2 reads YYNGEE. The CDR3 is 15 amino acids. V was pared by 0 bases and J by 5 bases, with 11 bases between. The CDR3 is CASSVVAGRTGELFF. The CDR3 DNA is TGTGCCAGCAGCGTAGTTGCAGGGAGGACCGGGGAGCTGTTTTTT.